This TCR beta chain was sequenced for a study of Ad26.COV2.S vaccination and SARS-CoV-2 variants. Study context: It was the COV1001 Ad26.COV2.S trial arm that included the donor. Ad26.COV2.S shots went into the muscle once or twice, 56 days apart.

Treatment noted: over 15 received Ad26.COV2.S at low or high dose, single or two shots; 5 received placebo; per-sample allocation not given. On day 63 after the first injection, vaccine and placebo recipients gave samples. Points from the study as a whole: The analyses of TCR breadth and depth may have understated the size of total T cell responses. Marked by substantial breadth, spike-specific CD8+ and CD4+ T cell responses were reportedly seen after vaccination.

Of note for this clone: Antigen: not known.

Repertoires were generated with immunoSEQ multiplex PCR, while TCRdb's copy carries only in-frame clones and drops some. Here the sample spans roughly 390,000 clones, approximately 90% being singletons. The CDR3 has 15 residues. The V and J ends lost 3 bases and 4 bases, in that order; junction bases with no gene match: 6. CDR1 is KGHSH and CDR2 is LQKENI in the germline V gene. This TCR was sampled from a person between 18 and 65 years old who received the Ad26.COV2.S COVID-19 vaccine or a placebo. The genes are TRBV18 and TRBJ1-2; TRBD1 aligns across 9 bases. Sequenced material: peripheral blood, taken in a trial of Ad26.COV2.S vaccine versus placebo. The CDR3 protein is CASSPSGQGSYGYTF. As DNA, the CDR3 is TGTGCCAGCTCACCTTCTGGACAGGGGTCCTATGGCTACACCTTC. The full variable domain, its missing parts supplied by reference TRBV18 and TRBJ1-2, is NAGVMQNPRHLVRRRGQEARLRCSPMKGHSHVYWYRQLPEEGLKFMVYLQKENIIDESGMPKERFSAEFPKEGPSILRIQQVVRGDSAAYFCASSPSGQGSYGYTFGSGTRLTVV.